The following is a TCR beta chain sequence with its context. Thyroid ultrasound, orbital computed tomography, TRAb, serum thyroxine and clinical symptoms formed the basis of diagnosis. The data belong to a study of Graves' ophthalmopathy and Graves' hyperthyroidism. The TCR beta CDR3 regions underwent amplification from RNA transcripts. HTBI-primed first-round RT-PCR preceded second-round multiplex PCR. TCRdb reanalysed the multiplex PCR reads using MiXCR and keeps one entry per CDR3 protein. The top ten hold 8.5% to 14% of the sample, which has around 1,000,000 distinct CDR3 sequences, 35% to 45% seen once. CDR3 length: 11 amino acids. Germline V gene sequence: CDR1 SQVTM, CDR2 ANQGSEA. Trimming stripped 5 bases from V and 6 bases from J, with 10 bases between.

The gene calls are TRBV29-1 and TRBJ1-2; D is unclear. The specimen sequenced was peripheral blood or thyroid tissue (not recorded which). This TCR was recovered from an adult man with Graves' hyperthyroidism. In DNA form, the CDR3 reads TGCAGCGTTCTCTGGGAGGATGGCTACACCTTC. It encodes CSVLWEDGYTF.